Below are 5 T cell receptor beta chains sequenced from a single sample in a study of OX40 agonist ivuxolimab in advanced cancers. TCRdb's table, derived via immunoSEQ multiplex PCR, lists solely in-frame clones and lacks some. The repertoire includes more than 50,000 clones, around 83% of them detected once, and 4.5% to 5.5% sits in the top ten. The sample consisted of CD4+ or CD8+ T cells sorted from blood, taken in a trial of the OX40 agonist ivuxolimab. All receptors derive from an adult with an advanced solid tumor such as melanoma, head and neck, liver or kidney cancer.

This clone was recorded only once. CDR3 bases: TGTGCCTGGAGTGGTAGTATATCCTGGAAGTACTTC. Its translation is CAWSGSISWKYF. The V call is TRBV30, the J call TRBJ2-5, with D hard to call. The germline V gene encodes CDR1 GTSNPN and CDR2 SVGIG (reference sequence). V lost 1 base, J lost 12 bases, and 15 bases lay in between. The CDR3 extends over 12 amino acids.

The V gene is TRBV9, the J gene TRBJ2-7; 8 positions agree with TRBD2. There are 20 residues in the CDR3. Looked up from germline, CDR1 is SGDLS and CDR2 is YYNGEE. Unmatched junction bases numbered 22, after V lost 3 bases and J lost 2 bases. CDR3 loop: CASSAAGSSGYTKSAYEQYF. The CDR3 bases are TGTGCCAGCAGCGCCGCGGGTTCTAGCGGGTATACCAAAAGCGCCTACGAGCAGTACTTC. The entire variable domain, with the rest obtained from reference TRBV9 and TRBJ2-7, is as follows: DSGVTQTPKHLITATGQRVTLRCSPRSGDLSVYWYQQSLDQGLQFLIQYYNGEERAKGNILERFSAQQFPDLHSELNLSSLELGDSALYFCASSAAGSSGYTKSAYEQYFGPGTRLTVT.

This rearrangement joins TRBV4-1 to TRBJ2-3; D is perhaps TRBD1 (5 bases). Germline V gives CDR1 MGHRA, CDR2 YSYEKL. The CDR3 has 15 amino acids. V lost 3 bases, J lost 1 base, and 11 bases lay in between. CDR3 nucleotides: TGCGCCAGCAGCCACCAGGGATTTGGCACAGATACGCAGTATTTT. Translating gives CASSHQGFGTDTQYF.

The gene calls are TRBV11-2 and TRBJ2-1; 8 bases match TRBD2. The CDR3 covers 15 residues. Germline values: CDR1 SGHAT, CDR2 FQNNGV. Trimming took 0 bases from V and 7 from J; bases not matched to a gene: 5. The CDR3 here is CASSLERLAGNEQFF. DNA of the CDR3: TGTGCCAGCAGCTTAGAGAGGTTAGCGGGGAATGAGCAGTTCTTC.

This clone was seen a single time. The rearrangement links TRBV20-1 to TRBJ2-3; D may be TRBD2 (5 bases). The CDR3 has 11 amino acids. V dropped 5 bases and J dropped 10 bases, with 13 bases sitting between them. Germline V lookup: CDR1 DFQATT, CDR2 SNEGSKA (reference sequence). The CDR3: CSARGTGPQYF. CDR3 in DNA: TGCAGTGCTCGGGGAACCGGTCCGCAGTATTTT.